This T cell receptor (beta chain) was obtained from a study of blood T cell repertoires in COVID-19. Study context: Samples came from the United States, Italy and Spain, spanning acute and convalescent COVID-19.

Per the original methods: Researchers report that nucleated cell counts were estimated from reference gene primer amplification. Assay: immunoSEQ multiplex PCR; the TCRdb copy retains only in-frame clones and omits some. That table furnishes V, J and clone size, whereas the DNA furnished D and trimming. The sample has 300,000 to 450,000 clones; around nine tenths are singletons. V was pared by 4 bases and J by 1 base, with 15 bases between. Germline loops: CDR1 MNHEY, CDR2 SVGAGI. The CDR3 spans 16 residues. The clonotype originates from a human donor in a cohort sampled during active COVID-19. The V call is TRBV6-5, the J call TRBJ2-3, with D perhaps TRBD2 (6 bases). The sequenced material came from peripheral blood. The DNA for the CDR3 is TGTGCCAGCAGTTCGGTCCCCGGCGGGGGCACAGATACGCAGTATTTT. Translation gives CASSSVPGGGTDTQYF.